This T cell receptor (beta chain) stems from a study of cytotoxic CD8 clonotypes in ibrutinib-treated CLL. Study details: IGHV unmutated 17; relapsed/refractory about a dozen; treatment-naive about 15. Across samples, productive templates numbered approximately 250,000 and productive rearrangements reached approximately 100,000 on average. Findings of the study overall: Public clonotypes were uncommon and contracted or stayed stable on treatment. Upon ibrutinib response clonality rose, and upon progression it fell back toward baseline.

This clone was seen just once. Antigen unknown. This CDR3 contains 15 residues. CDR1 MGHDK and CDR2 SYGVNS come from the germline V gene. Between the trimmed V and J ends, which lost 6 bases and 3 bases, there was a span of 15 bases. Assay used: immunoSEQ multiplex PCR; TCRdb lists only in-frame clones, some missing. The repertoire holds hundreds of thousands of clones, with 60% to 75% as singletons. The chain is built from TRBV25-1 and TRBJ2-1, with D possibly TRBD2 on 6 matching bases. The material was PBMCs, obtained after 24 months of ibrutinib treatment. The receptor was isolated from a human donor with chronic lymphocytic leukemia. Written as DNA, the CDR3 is TGTGCCAGCAGCGAACGGGGGACCTTCTACAATGAGCAGTTCTTC. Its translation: CASSERGTFYNEQFF.